A selection of T cell receptor beta chains follows, all from one sample in a study of cytomegalovirus exposure and HLA in healthy donors. TCRdb's copy holds only in-frame clones and misses some; the assay was immunoSEQ multiplex PCR. Seen here are a few hundred thousand clones, 70% to 90% observed once, and the top ten hold about 0.8%. Sequencing was done on a sample of PBMCs. These receptors originate from a woman aged 18-35 years in good health and CMV-seronegative. CDR3s include the opening cysteine and the closing phenylalanine or tryptophan. The D gene is left open where the match is weak. Clone size is shown for a subset of rows, as once, few, many or a class of expanded clone.

size: NA
V: TRBV27
D: TRBD1
J: TRBJ1-1
DNA: TGTGCCAGCAGTTTACGTCAGGGGGCAAACACTGAAGCTTTCTTT
CDR3: CASSLRQGANTEAFF

size: NA
V: TRBV6-5
D: NA
J: TRBJ2-3
DNA: TGTGCCAGCAGTCCCCCTGACGGGAGAGATACGCAGTATTTT
CDR3: CASSPPDGRDTQYF

size: NA
V: TRBV5-1
D: TRBD2
J: TRBJ2-4
DNA: TGCGCCAGCAGCAAAGGACTAGCGGGCGAGGAAGACATTCAGTACTTC
CDR3: CASSKGLAGEEDIQYF

size: NA
V: TRBV9
D: TRBD1
J: TRBJ2-7
DNA: TGTGCCAGCAGCTTAGGGGACAGGGGGTACGAGCAGTACTTC
CDR3: CASSLGDRGYEQYF

size: NA
V: TRBV13
D: NA
J: TRBJ1-2
DNA: TGTGCCAGCAGGGCCGGGGTAGACTATGGCTACGCCTTC
CDR3: CASRAGVDYGYAF

size: NA
V: TRBV25-1
D: NA
J: TRBJ2-7
DNA: TGTGCCACCCAGTTCGGGGGTTCCTACGAGCAGTACTTC
CDR3: CATQFGGSYEQYF

size: once
V: TRBV6-6
D: NA
J: TRBJ2-1
DNA: TGTGCCAGCAATACTGATATGGGCCTATACAATGAGCAGTTCTTC
CDR3: CASNTDMGLYNEQFF

size: NA
V: TRBV12-5
D: NA
J: TRBJ2-7
DNA: TGTGCTAGTGGTTTTCTCTACGAGCAGTACTTC
CDR3: CASGFLYEQYF

size: NA
V: TRBV5-4
D: NA
J: TRBJ1-2
DNA: TGTGCCAGCAGTCCAGGTTTGAGCTATGGCTACACCTTC
CDR3: CASSPGLSYGYTF

size: NA
V: TRBV4-2
D: NA
J: TRBJ2-2
DNA: TGTGCCAGCAGCCTCCCGGCGGGACAGTTGAGGACCGGGGAGCTGTTTTTT
CDR3: CASSLPAGQLRTGELFF

size: NA
V: TRBV7-9
D: TRBD2
J: TRBJ2-7
DNA: TGTGCCAGCTCCTCGGGGAGGACTAGCGGGAGTCACGAGCAGTACTTC
CDR3: CASSSGRTSGSHEQYF

size: NA
V: TRBV30
D: TRBD1
J: TRBJ1-4
DNA: TGTGCCTGGAGTTACAGGGGATCCGAAAAACTGTTTTTT
CDR3: CAWSYRGSEKLFF

size: NA
V: TRBV7-8
D: NA
J: TRBJ1-5
DNA: TGTGCCAGCAGCCCTGACTCTCGTAGCAATCAGCCCCAGCATTTT
CDR3: CASSPDSRSNQPQHF

size: few
V: TRBV27
D: NA
J: TRBJ1-2
DNA: TGTGCCAGTCGGGACCCGGGGGACTATGGCTACACCTTC
CDR3: CASRDPGDYGYTF

size: NA
V: TRBV18
D: NA
J: TRBJ2-5
DNA: TGTGCCAGCTCACCACCGGGGACACCTCAAGAGACCCAGTACTTC
CDR3: CASSPPGTPQETQYF

size: NA
V: TRBV28
D: NA
J: TRBJ2-1
DNA: TGTGCCAGCAGTCCTGTTTTGCGGACTTACAATGAGCAGTTCTTC
CDR3: CASSPVLRTYNEQFF

size: NA
V: TRBV4-1
D: NA
J: TRBJ1-1
DNA: TGCGCCAGCAGCCAAGATCGGAGCGGGGTAGCTTTCTTT
CDR3: CASSQDRSGVAFF

size: NA
V: TRBV5-1
D: TRBD1
J: TRBJ1-2
DNA: TGCGCCACCTCCCGGACAGGGGGCGACTATGGCTACACCTTC
CDR3: CATSRTGGDYGYTF

size: NA
V: TRBV7-2
D: NA
J: TRBJ2-1
DNA: TGTGCCAGCAGCACACAGGGATCAGCCAATGAGCAGTTCTTC
CDR3: CASSTQGSANEQFF

size: once
V: TRBV2
D: TRBD2
J: TRBJ2-1
DNA: TGTGCCAGCAGCCCTCGGGGGGGGAAGCAGTTCTTC
CDR3: CASSPRGGKQFF

size: few
V: TRBV2
D: TRBD1
J: TRBJ1-2
DNA: TGTGCCAGTACGGAGGGGGCGGTCTATGGCTACACCTTC
CDR3: CASTEGAVYGYTF

size: NA
V: TRBV29-1
D: NA
J: TRBJ1-3
DNA: TGCAGCGTCTCCTCAGGGTACTCTGGAAACACCATATATTTT
CDR3: CSVSSGYSGNTIYF

size: NA
V: TRBV28
D: TRBD1
J: TRBJ1-1
DNA: TGTGCCAGCAGTTATCTTGGGGACAGGGTGATAGAATCCGAAGCTTTCTTT
CDR3: CASSYLGDRVIESEAFF

size: NA
V: TRBV18
D: NA
J: TRBJ2-5
DNA: TGTGCCAGCTCACCAGGGGCCTCAGAGACCCAGTACTTC
CDR3: CASSPGASETQYF

size: NA
V: TRBV23-1
D: NA
J: TRBJ2-5
DNA: TGCGCCAGCAGTCAAGGTACAATGACAGAAATGGGAGAGACCCAGTACTTC
CDR3: CASSQGTMTEMGETQYF

size: NA
V: TRBV2
D: NA
J: TRBJ1-2
DNA: TGTGCCAGCAGCGTTCTACTTTCCCTAAACTATGGCTACACCTTC
CDR3: CASSVLLSLNYGYTF

size: NA
V: TRBV11-3
D: TRBD2
J: TRBJ2-1
DNA: TGTGCCAGCGGCGACGGGCGACTAGCGGGAAATGAGCAGTTCTTC
CDR3: CASGDGRLAGNEQFF

size: few
V: TRBV27
D: NA
J: TRBJ2-7
DNA: TGTGCCACCAGAAGGGACTTCCGAGGAGGGAAGTACTTC
CDR3: CATRRDFRGGKYF

size: NA
V: TRBV28
D: NA
J: TRBJ1-5
DNA: TGTGCCAGTGACAGCCCTTTGGGACAGCCCCAGCATTTT
CDR3: CASDSPLGQPQHF

size: NA
V: TRBV2
D: TRBD2
J: TRBJ2-7
DNA: TGTGCCAGCAAACCGGGACTAGCGGGGGGGTCCTACGAGCAGTACTTC
CDR3: CASKPGLAGGSYEQYF

size: NA
V: TRBV5-4
D: NA
J: TRBJ2-7
DNA: TGTGCCAGCAGTCGGGGAGACTCCTACGAGCAGTACTTC
CDR3: CASSRGDSYEQYF